Given below is one T cell receptor (beta chain) in context. It has no known antigen specificity. Within one base of it there is no much larger clone, and no base qualities were kept. The data are from a study of shared clonotypes between healthy human individuals (dated by TCRdb to 2020 to 2022). Describing the broader study: The cohort comprised a couple of women and a few men aged 18 to 49 years. Per donor, leukapheresis produced somewhere between about 0.94 and 8.9 billion PBMCs. For each donor, three plates each were used for CD4 naive and CD4 memory, two plates were used for CD8 naive, and one plate was used for CD8 memory. To increase sequencing depth and limit assay-specific biases, different laboratories used diverse techniques to prepare libraries and sequence TCR repertoires. To estimate repertoire size and how much clonotype sharing occurs between individuals, the study deeply sequenced the blood TCR repertoires of roughly 5 healthy adults.

Overall study results and their limits: Larger estimated clonotype richness was generally found for naive subsets than for memory subsets. Based on pairwise subsampling, the degree of clonotype sharing among donors was expected to be affected by sequencing depth. Sampling was limited to blood, and TCR repertoires in tissue likely differ from TCR repertoires in blood. When several donors were compared, the shared fraction of clonotypes was about 5.5% for naive CD4, roughly 3.3% for naive CD8, more than 2% for memory CD4, and under 0.5% for memory CD8. Compared with non-shared clonotypes, clonotypes shared by all four sorted-subset donors had higher generation probabilities. Because the study included only a small number of donors, the genetic and exposure-history diversity represented was limited. Rarefaction of sorted-subset datasets indicated incomplete sequencing despite the large sequencing depth.

Per the germline V gene, MNHNS is the CDR1 and SASEGT is the CDR2. V is clipped by 2 bases and J by 8 bases, and the sequence between their germline boundaries is 15 bases long. The CDR3 contains 15 residues, cysteine and phenylalanine counted. CDR3 DNA is the only sequence kept; it has 45 bases, read in frame from the first base. Using the deep immunoSEQ assay, TCR CDR3 regions were amplified from genomic DNA by multiplex PCR. For each cell subset, the extracted genomic DNA was distributed evenly across all wells of several immunoSEQ 96-well plates, and each plate served as one replicate. For sorted subsets, 200 to 250 ng of genomic DNA, equivalent to roughly 30,000 T cell genomes, went into each replicate PCR. Purified libraries were measured with a Qubit 3.0 fluorometer, size-checked on a Bioanalyzer 2100, and measured again with the KAPA Library Quantification kit. Every immunoSEQ 96-well plate was sequenced on a separate single-read 150-cycle Illumina NextSeq 550 flow cell. Per the original workflow: Because the immunoSEQ output held only junctional sequences and lacked quality scores, the filtering could not match the filtering applied to full-length reads. Sequences were annotated with PyIR, a Python wrapper for IgBLAST v1.9, and V/J genes and CDR3 were assigned using IMGT germline references. Reads with weak V/J assignments (E-value above 1e-6), missing CDR3, stop codons, out-of-frame junctions, or ambiguous translated residues were removed. V3J clonotypes were defined as sequences sharing the same inferred V gene, J gene, and CDR3 amino acid sequence. The percentage overlap between two repertoires was calculated by dividing the number of shared unique clonotypes by the size of the smaller repertoire. Three approaches were used to assess repertoire richness: RTK rarefaction, the Chao1 estimator, and Recon v2.1 estimates of unobserved clonotypes. Generation probabilities for all TCRbeta clonotypes obtained by the gDNA method from a handful of donors were computed using OLGA. Sourced from immuneACCESS, this table was stored by TCRdb with only in-frame sequences that have V and J called. A share of the clones is absent; for the studies checked, an unresolved V gene accounts for under half, and the remainder has no known explanation. Clonal size and the V and J genes are those of that table, whereas D and trimming came from the DNA. The sample table shows 2 million to 3 million clones, and approximately 94% are seen once. The top ten hold about 0.39% of the sample.

The donors were healthy, HIV-negative adults with no recently reported acute infections or vaccinations. Every donor was a Caucasian adult living in Nashville, Tennessee, USA. CD4+ T cells were enriched by magnetic negative selection; naive cells were then positively selected on CD45RA, and the negative fraction formed the memory subset. Blood was obtained by leukapheresis, after which PBMCs were separated by Ficoll-Histopaque density gradient centrifugation and cryopreserved in liquid nitrogen vapor phase. Analytical flow cytometry was used to check the purity and quantity of each magnetically sorted T cell population. From each sorted fraction, genomic DNA was isolated and quantified by UV absorbance on a Nanodrop 2000c.

This TCR was sampled from a man aged 18 to 29 in good health. Some clones in this sample may be carry-over from other donors' samples. Specimen: naive CD4+ T cells from PBMCs. The meaning of the sample's cell subset or site label: CD45RA+ positively selected. The sequence is built from TRBV6-1 and TRBJ1-4, with the D segment identity uncertain. The DNA sequence follows: TGTGCCAGCAGTGAAAACGGGAGGGTGAGAGAAAAACTGTTTTTT. Its protein is CASSENGRVREKLFF.